These 15 T cell receptor beta chains share one sample of origin, sequenced in a study of blood T cell repertoires in COVID-19. Here immunoSEQ multiplex PCR was the method, and the copy in TCRdb shows in-frame clones only, minus some. The table records roughly 68,000 clones, 82% of them present only once. Sequencing used peripheral blood. All receptors derive from a man older than 75 with active COVID-19.

V and J are TRBV2 and TRBJ2-2; D is uncertain. With 0 bases removed from V and 11 bases from J, the gap between germline ends came to 4 bases. The CDR3 runs 11 residues. Germline CDR1 reads SNHLY; CDR2 reads FYNNEI. CDR3 in DNA: TGTGCCAGCAGTGAAGCGAGTGAGCTGTTTTTT. Translating it yields CASSEASELFF.

The chain has TRBV4-2 and TRBJ2-3; TRBD2 matches at 14 bases. Germline CDR1 reads LGHNA; CDR2 reads YNFKEQ. V shed 3 bases and J 0 bases; nucleotides not matched to a gene: 11. This CDR3 has 20 residues. The CDR3 reads CASSHYSGTSGGTSTDTQYF. Here the CDR3 DNA reads TGTGCCAGCAGCCATTACTCCGGGACTAGCGGGGGAACTAGCACAGATACGCAGTATTTT.

V usage is TRBV9 and J usage is TRBJ2-2, with D possibly TRBD2 on 6 matching bases. Germline CDR1 reads SGDLS; CDR2 reads YYNGEE. The V and J ends lost 5 bases and 5 bases respectively, with 16 bases between them. The CDR3 runs to 15 residues. The CDR3 loop is CASRPGTGSTGELFF. Written as DNA, the CDR3 is TGTGCCAGCAGGCCCGGGACCGGGAGTACCGGGGAGCTGTTTTTT.

The chain is built from TRBV27 and TRBJ2-7; 8 bases agree with TRBD2. J was trimmed by 7 bases and V by 2 bases; bases with no gene match: 10. The CDR3 is made up of 15 amino acids. CDR1 MNHEY and CDR2 SMNVEV come from the germline V gene (reference sequence). The CDR3 here is CASSLVGLGSGEQYF. CDR3 nucleotide sequence: TGTGCCAGCAGTTTAGTGGGACTAGGGTCGGGGGAGCAGTACTTC.

The V and J genes are TRBV7-2 and TRBJ1-3; 8 nucleotides match TRBD1. This CDR3 comprises 14 residues. Germline V gene data show CDR1 as SGHTA and CDR2 as FQGNSA. The V gene end was trimmed by 5 bases and the J gene end by 4 bases; junction bases not matched to a gene: 4. CDR3 sequence reads: CASSAGTGGNTIYF. CDR3 in DNA: TGTGCCAGCAGCGCCGGGACAGGAGGAAACACCATATATTTT.

The rearrangement joins TRBV7-8 to TRBJ2-1; TRBD1 aligns across 11 bases. The CDR3 runs to 15 residues. V lost 4 bases, J lost 8 bases, and 7 bases stayed unmatched. The germline gives CDR1 SGHVS, CDR2 FQNEAQ. In nucleotides, the CDR3 is TGTGCCAGCAGCTACGGACAGGGGGCTATTGATGAGCAGTTCTTC. It is translated as CASSYGQGAIDEQFF.

The sample holds one count of this clone. V usage is TRBV2 and J usage is TRBJ1-2, with TRBD1 matching 7 bases. J gave up 0 bases and V 8 bases, and 3 bases lay outside the gene matches. The CDR3 extends over 13 amino acids. The V gene's germline CDR1 is SNHLY and CDR2 FYNNEI. The CDR3 loop reads CASQDRPNYGYTF. CDR3 bases: TGTGCCAGCCAGGACAGGCCTAACTATGGCTACACCTTC.

The chain couples TRBV29-1 to TRBJ1-1, with D possibly matching TRBD1 (5 bases). The CDR3 has 11 amino acids. Germline assignment: CDR1 SQVTM and CDR2 ANQGSEA. CDR3 sequence reads: CIVRANTEAFF. The DNA of the CDR3 is TGCATCGTCAGGGCAAACACTGAAGCTTTCTTT.

The V gene is TRBV5-1, the J gene TRBJ1-1; D is possibly TRBD1 (5 bases). The CDR3 length is 14 residues. Germline V gene data show CDR1 as SGHRS and CDR2 as YFSETQ. Trimming took 0 bases from V and 5 from J, leaving 11 bases between them. CDR3 bases: TGCGCCAGCAGCTTGGAGGCGGGGGAAACTGAAGCTTTCTTT. This codes for CASSLEAGETEAFF.

The chain links TRBV28 to TRBJ1-2; D gene unclear. The length of the CDR3 is 13 residues. Per germline, CDR1 MDHEN and CDR2 SYDVKM. Trimming removed 6 bases at V and 5 bases at J, with 13 bases between. The CDR3 nucleotides are TGTGCCAGCAGCCCCGGGAGACGATATGGCTACACCTTC. The encoded protein is CASSPGRRYGYTF.

The chain recombines TRBV5-4 with TRBJ1-5; tentative D call: TRBD1 (5 bases). V was shortened by 0 bases and J by 5 bases, with 9 bases between the two germline ends. Germline assignment: CDR1 SGHNT and CDR2 YYREEE (reference sequence). The CDR3 length is 14 residues. CDR3 DNA sequence: TGTGCCAGCAGCTTGGCAGGGTCCGATCAGCCCCAGCATTTT. The encoded protein is CASSLAGSDQPQHF.

This clone was observed a few times. V and J are TRBV3-1 (or the pseudogene TRBV3-2) and TRBJ1-1; D ambiguous. This CDR3 spans 12 amino acids. The V gene's germline CDR1 is LGHDT and CDR2 YNNKEL (reference sequence). Trimming left V 2 bases short and J 8 bases short, with 9 bases between. In DNA, the CDR3 is TGTGCCAGCAGCCAAACGGAGCGAGAAGCTTTCTTT. Protein: CASSQTEREAFF.

V is TRBV6-5 and J is TRBJ1-4; 8 bases align to TRBD1. Germline lookup yields CDR1 MNHEY and CDR2 SVGAGI. V lost 2 bases to trimming and J lost 4 bases; unmatched junction nucleotides: 6. This CDR3 region has 16 residues. Here the CDR3 DNA reads TGTGCCAGCAGTTACGGACAGGGTGGAGGTAATGAAAAACTGTTTTTT. This encodes CASSYGQGGGNEKLFF.

The V gene is TRBV19, the J gene TRBJ1-1, with TRBD1 matching over 11 bases. Germline assignment: CDR1 LNHDA and CDR2 SQIVND (reference sequence). J lost 3 bases, V lost 8 bases, and 2 bases had no gene match. The CDR3 length is 13 residues. This CDR3 reads CASADRGHTEAFF. CDR3 DNA: TGTGCCAGTGCGGACAGGGGGCACACTGAAGCTTTCTTT.

The chain has TRBV3-1 (or the pseudogene TRBV3-2) and TRBJ1-6; 7 bases agree with TRBD1. The V gene end was trimmed by 1 base and the J gene end by 8 bases; junction bases not matched to a gene: 2. The CDR3 loop spans 14 amino acids. The V gene's germline CDR1 is LGHDT and CDR2 YNNKEL (reference sequence). The CDR3 DNA follows: TGTGCCAGCAGCCAAGGACAGGGAGATTCACCCCTCCACTTT. Protein product: CASSQGQGDSPLHF.